One sample yielded the 29 T cell receptor beta chains listed below, sequenced in a study of cytomegalovirus exposure and HLA in healthy donors. This PCR relied on a set of 60 Vbeta primers and 13 Jbeta primers. Only in-frame clones appear in the TCRdb table, and some are missing; sequencing was by immunoSEQ multiplex PCR. The data hold over 100,000 clones, with approximately 70% observed a single time. Sequencing used PBMCs. The receptors were gathered from a man aged 18 to 29 in good health and CMV-seronegative.

This clone was detected only a few times. The V call is TRBV7-2, the J call TRBJ1-5, with 12 nucleotides matching TRBD1. The CDR3 totals 15 residues. Germline assignment: CDR1 SGHTA and CDR2 FQGNSA. Unmatched junction bases numbered 8, after V lost 10 bases and J lost 4 bases. The CDR3 is CATARDRGRNQPQHF. CDR3 bases: TGTGCCACCGCAAGGGACAGGGGGCGGAATCAGCCCCAGCATTTT.

The V and J genes are TRBV4-2 and TRBJ2-3; D remains unclear. Trimming took off 0 bases at V and 0 bases at J, with 7 bases between the two ends. The V gene's germline CDR1 is LGHNA and CDR2 YNFKEQ. This CDR3 is 15 amino acids long. The CDR3 DNA is TGTGCCAGCAGCCAAGAACGAGTTAGCACAGATACGCAGTATTTT. Translated: CASSQERVSTDTQYF.

The CDR3 sequence is CASSPGGQASYEQYF. The CDR3, as DNA: TGCGCCAGCAGCCCGGGGGGGCAGGCCTCCTACGAGCAGTACTTC. V is TRBV5-1 and J is TRBJ2-7; 8 bases map to TRBD2. This CDR3 region has 15 residues. V lost 4 bases and J lost 0; bases outside the gene matches: 6. Germline CDR1 reads SGHRS; CDR2 reads YFSETQ.

This chain links TRBV11-2 with TRBJ2-7; possible D gene TRBD2, 7 bases. Germline CDR1 is SGHAT and CDR2 is FQNNGV. The V end was cut by 5 bases, the J end by 6 bases, with 23 bases between. CDR3 length: 16 residues. In DNA, the CDR3 is TGTGCCAGCAGCCAGAGGGGGTCCAGCGGGGTCCTCGAGCAGTACTTC. Its protein product is CASSQRGSSGVLEQYF. The variable domain in full, completed from reference TRBV11-2 and TRBJ2-7, reads EAGVAQSPRYKIIEKRQSVAFWCNPISGHATLYWYQQILGQGPKLLIQFQNNGVVDDSQLPKDRFSAERLKGVDSTLKIQPAKLEDSAVYLCASSQRGSSGVLEQYFGPGTRLTVT.

Comment on this clone: This likely comes from a read error, as the CDR3 has no conserved phenylalanine or tryptophan at its end. The DNA is omitted, as the CDR3 cannot be located on it reliably, and the CDR3 follows TCRdb's listing. The chain joins TRBV30 to TRBJ2-4; the listed D gene, TRBD1, was not tested against the DNA. Inclusive of both ends, the CDR3 amounts to 9 amino acids. Germline loops: CDR1 GTSNPN, CDR2 SVGIG (reference sequence). CDR3 sequence reads: CAWRSDNLV.

The chain has TRBV6-1 and TRBJ2-3; weak D call: TRBD2 (5 bases). In germline, CDR1 is MNHNS, CDR2 SASEGT. This CDR3 has 16 residues. Deletions cut 6 bases from V and 3 bases from J, with 19 bases between. CDR3 sequence (DNA): TGTGCCAGCAGCGAATCCCCCACGGGGTATACAGATACGCAGTATTTT. It encodes CASSESPTGYTDTQYF.

This chain connects TRBV5-4 to TRBJ2-5, with D tentatively TRBD2 (6 bases). V was cut by 1 base and J by 4 bases, with 14 bases left in between. This CDR3 contains 15 residues. The germline V gene encodes CDR1 SGHNT and CDR2 YYREEE (reference sequence). In nucleotides, the CDR3 is TGTGCCAGCAGCTTGTTGTCCGGGAGCGGAGAGACCCAGTACTTC. It encodes CASSLLSGSGETQYF.

CDR3 nucleotides: TGTGCCAGCCGACCGGCAGGGCCTGTTCCTCACTCCTACGAGCAGTACTTC. This translates into CASRPAGPVPHSYEQYF. This chain uses TRBV27 with TRBJ2-7; TRBD1 might be the D (5 bases). This CDR3 spans 17 amino acids. Trimming left V 8 bases short and J 0 bases short, with 23 bases between. Germline V CDR1 and CDR2: MNHEY, SMNVEV (reference sequence).

This chain joins TRBV27 and TRBJ2-5, with 9 nucleotides matching TRBD1. The CDR3 contains 16 residues. J was trimmed by 5 bases and V by 2 bases; bases with no gene match: 9. Germline V gene sequence: CDR1 MNHEY, CDR2 SMNVEV (reference sequence). In DNA form, the CDR3 reads TGTGCCAGCAGTTTACACCCAGGGACAGGGCGGGAGACCCAGTACTTC. As protein: CASSLHPGTGRETQYF.

V is TRBV9 and J is TRBJ2-7; 13 bases are a match to TRBD2. This CDR3 has 15 residues. The V gene end was trimmed by 4 bases and the J gene end by 4 bases; junction bases not matched to a gene: 5. Per germline, CDR1 SGDLS and CDR2 YYNGEE. The CDR3 DNA reads TGTGCCAGCAGCCCCAGGACTAGCGGGAGTTACGAGCAGTACTTC. Translating it yields CASSPRTSGSYEQYF.

V is TRBV7-3 and J is TRBJ1-1; 8 nucleotides line up with TRBD1. This CDR3 is 14 amino acids long. With V trimmed by 6 bases and J by 5 bases, 8 bases remained unmatched. CDR1 is SGHTA and CDR2 is FQGTGA in the germline V gene. The chain's CDR3 is CASSPHRGGTEAFF. The CDR3 DNA reads as TGTGCCAGCAGTCCACACAGGGGGGGAACTGAAGCTTTCTTT.

J is TRBJ1-2 and V is TRBV14; TRBD1 agrees at 9 bases. After removal of 4 bases from V and 1 base from J, the junction contained 1 base not matched to a gene. The CDR3 runs 14 residues. Germline lookup yields CDR1 SGHDN and CDR2 FVKESK. CDR3 sequence (DNA): TGTGCCAGCAGCCGACAGGGGGGTAACTATGGCTACACCTTC. Translation: CASSRQGGNYGYTF.

The gene calls are TRBV28 and TRBJ1-1; tentatively, D is TRBD1 (5 bases). The V end was cut by 6 bases, the J end by 5 bases, with 16 bases between. The CDR3 extends over 14 amino acids. The V gene's germline CDR1 is MDHEN and CDR2 SYDVKM. The CDR3 DNA is TGTGCCAGCAGCTTCGGAGGGGAGTTAACTGAAGCTTTCTTT. Protein: CASSFGGELTEAFF.

This chain uses TRBV30 with TRBJ1-6; 7 nucleotides agree with TRBD1. Germline-derived CDR1 and CDR2 are GTSNPN and SVGIG (reference sequence). The CDR3 sequence is 15 residues long. The V gene end was trimmed by 2 bases and the J gene end by 7 bases; junction bases not matched to a gene: 8. The CDR3 is CAWSLPGQTNSPLHF. The CDR3 DNA sequence: TGTGCCTGGAGTCTCCCGGGACAGACGAATTCACCCCTCCACTTT.

V usage is TRBV27 and J usage is TRBJ1-5; 9 nucleotides align to TRBD1. CDR1 and CDR2 (germline): MNHEY, SMNVEV (reference sequence). V lost 6 bases to trimming and J lost 2 bases; unmatched junction nucleotides: 5. The CDR3 is 15 residues long. The CDR3 protein is CASSLQGARNQPQHF. The CDR3, as DNA: TGTGCCAGCAGCCTACAGGGGGCACGCAATCAGCCCCAGCATTTT.

The chain has TRBV29-1 and TRBJ1-1, with a tentative D call TRBD1 (6 bases). The CDR3 is made up of 13 amino acids. The V gene lost 6 bases and the J gene lost 10 bases, with 21 bases spanning the gap. Per germline, CDR1 SQVTM and CDR2 ANQGSEA. This chain's CDR3 is CSVVDYQGYRAFF. CDR3 nucleotide sequence: TGCAGCGTCGTTGATTACCAGGGGTATCGAGCTTTCTTT.

The chain is built from TRBV27 and TRBJ1-2; D possibly corresponds to TRBD1 (6 bases). Germline-derived CDR1 and CDR2 are MNHEY and SMNVEV (reference sequence). Trimming removed 6 bases from V and 4 bases from J, with 18 bases in between. The CDR3 spans 15 residues. The CDR3 DNA sequence: TGTGCCAGCAGCAATACGGGGGGCCGGAGCTATGGCTACACCTTC. This sequence encodes CASSNTGGRSYGYTF.

J is TRBJ2-1 and V is TRBV18; 7 bases are shared with TRBD1. Per germline, CDR1 KGHSH and CDR2 LQKENI. Losses at the gene ends were 3 bases for V and 2 bases for J; bases not matched to a gene: 10. The CDR3 consists of 17 residues. In DNA form, the CDR3 reads TGTGCCAGCTCACCCTTCTCCGGGACAGTAACCTACAATGAGCAGTTCTTC. Its translation: CASSPFSGTVTYNEQFF.

V and J are TRBV29-1 and TRBJ2-7, with D hard to call. The length of the CDR3 is 13 residues. CDR1 and CDR2 (germline): SQVTM, ANQGSEA. V was clipped by 5 bases and J by 3 bases, with 14 bases between them. CDR3 bases: TGCAGCGTTTTTGGCGGCGGTAACTACGAGCAGTACTTC. Amino acids: CSVFGGGNYEQYF.

V and J are TRBV20-1 and TRBJ1-1, with D unclear. CDR3 length equals 11 residues. The ends were cut back, 6 bases at V and 8 bases at J, with 13 bases in the middle. The germline V gene has CDR1 DFQATT and CDR2 SNEGSKA (reference sequence). The CDR3 DNA follows: TGCAGTGCGACTCTTCCCGGGGAAGCTTTCTTT. Its translation: CSATLPGEAFF.

About this clone: An end of the junction differs from the germline gene, which may be a read error. The J gene is TRBJ2-2, the V gene TRBV14; TRBD2 agrees at 9 bases. The CDR3 has 17 amino acids. CDR1 is SGHDN, CDR2 FVKESK, per germline. The chain's CDR3 is CASRQVLAGSRTGELFF. The CDR3 DNA follows: TGTGCCAGCCGCCAAGTGCTAGCGGGGAGTAGGACCGGGGAGCTGTTTTTT.

The CDR3 sequence: CASSSTGGYYEQYF. CDR3 DNA: TGTGCCAGCAGCTCTACGGGGGGATACTACGAGCAGTACTTC. The rearrangement links TRBV5-4 to TRBJ2-7, with 7 nucleotides matching TRBD2. V lost 3 bases to trimming and J lost 3 bases; unmatched junction nucleotides: 6. The CDR3 is made up of 14 amino acids. From germline, CDR1 is SGHNT and CDR2 YYREEE (reference sequence).

This clone was counted between two and nine times. The chain links TRBV4-3 to TRBJ1-1; D is ambiguous. With 1 base removed from V and 0 bases from J, the gap between germline ends came to 3 bases. CDR3 size: 13 residues. CDR1 LGHNA and CDR2 YSLEER come from the germline V gene. The CDR3 nucleotides are TGCGCCAGCAGCCAAGTATTGAACACTGAAGCTTTCTTT. It is translated as CASSQVLNTEAFF.

CDR3 nucleotide sequence: TGTGCCAGTAGTTCCAGGTCAGAAGCCTATGGCTACACCTTC. Residues: CASSSRSEAYGYTF. The chain uses TRBV19 and TRBJ1-2; D not certain. In germline, CDR1 is LNHDA, CDR2 SQIVND (reference sequence). V gave up 5 bases and J gave up 4 bases, with 14 bases separating them. The CDR3 has 14 amino acids.

The chain recombines TRBV30 with TRBJ1-5; tentative D call: TRBD1 (5 bases). The V gene lost 2 bases and the J gene lost 7 bases, with 18 bases spanning the gap. CDR3 length: 15 amino acids. CDR1 and CDR2 from the germline V gene are GTSNPN and SVGIG (reference sequence). The CDR3 loop is CAWSTTSGKSQPQHF. In nucleotides, the CDR3 is TGTGCCTGGAGTACCACCTCAGGGAAGAGCCAGCCCCAGCATTTT.

This sequence joins TRBV5-6 and TRBJ1-1; the D is unclear. Germline CDR1 is SGHDT and CDR2 is YYEEEE. The CDR3 has 13 residues. The V end was cut by 4 bases, the J end by 6 bases, with 13 bases between. The CDR3 DNA sequence: TGTGCCAGCAGCCTGGGCCGAGGGCCTGAAGCTTTCTTT. It codes for CASSLGRGPEAFF.

This clone was recorded only once. The rearrangement links TRBV27 to TRBJ1-4; TRBD1 is a possible D gene (5 bases). The CDR3 is made up of 14 amino acids. Trimming took off 8 bases at V and 8 bases at J, with 18 bases between the two ends. Germline CDR1 is MNHEY and CDR2 is SMNVEV (reference sequence). The CDR3 is CASWEGGVSEKLFF. CDR3 coding DNA: TGTGCCAGCTGGGAGGGAGGGGTATCCGAAAAACTGTTTTTT. The variable domain in full, completed from reference TRBV27 and TRBJ1-4, reads EAQVTQNPRYLITVTGKKLTVTCSQNMNHEYMSWYRQDPGLGLRQIYYSMNVEVTDKGDVPEGYKVSRKEKRNFPLILESPSPNQTSLYFCASWEGGVSEKLFFGSGTQLSVL.

This clone was observed a handful of times. This rearrangement joins TRBV10-3 to TRBJ2-1; 8 positions agree with TRBD1. From germline, CDR1 is ENHRY and CDR2 SYGVKD. The CDR3 loop spans 13 amino acids. J was trimmed by 3 bases and V by 8 bases; bases with no gene match: 3. The CDR3 is CAIGQGYYNEQFF. In nucleotides, the CDR3 is TGTGCCATCGGACAGGGCTACTACAATGAGCAGTTCTTC.

The gene calls are TRBV6-5 and TRBJ2-7; D is possibly TRBD2 (5 bases). V lost 2 bases to trimming and J lost 6 bases, with 11 bases between them. The CDR3 sequence is 13 residues long. Germline lookup yields CDR1 MNHEY and CDR2 SVGAGI. In nucleotides, the CDR3 is TGTGCCAGCAGTTACGTCGCCCGGGGCGAGCAGTACTTC. Translated: CASSYVARGEQYF.